This entry concerns a single TCR beta chain. Its antigen remains unidentified. The data were obtained in a study of vaccination effects on CD4 cells after COVID-19. About the research overall: Each participant received a vaccine that was either BNT162b2 or mRNA-1273, given as two doses. IL-2 at 8 to 10 IU/ml and peptides at roughly 10 ug/ml were added to cultured PBMC, around 2.2 million per well.

The germline CDR1 and CDR2 sequences are SGHTA and FQGTGA. The ends lost 5 bases at V and 6 bases at J; junction bases unmatched: 3. CDR3 length: 13 residues. Assay used: immunoSEQ multiplex PCR; TCRdb lists only in-frame clones, some missing. The sample has tens of thousands of clones, roughly four fifths seen once. Following culture for around 9 days, CD4+ T cells were isolated. Material: CD4+ T cells from PBMCs cultured without peptide, obtained before COVID-19 vaccination. The receptor's source is a human donor who had a prior SARS-CoV-2 infection. The rearrangement uses TRBV7-3 and TRBJ2-2; 7 nucleotides line up with TRBD2. The CDR3 spells CASSPGLAGELFF. CDR3 DNA: TGTGCCAGCAGCCCCGGACTAGCCGGGGAGCTGTTTTTT.